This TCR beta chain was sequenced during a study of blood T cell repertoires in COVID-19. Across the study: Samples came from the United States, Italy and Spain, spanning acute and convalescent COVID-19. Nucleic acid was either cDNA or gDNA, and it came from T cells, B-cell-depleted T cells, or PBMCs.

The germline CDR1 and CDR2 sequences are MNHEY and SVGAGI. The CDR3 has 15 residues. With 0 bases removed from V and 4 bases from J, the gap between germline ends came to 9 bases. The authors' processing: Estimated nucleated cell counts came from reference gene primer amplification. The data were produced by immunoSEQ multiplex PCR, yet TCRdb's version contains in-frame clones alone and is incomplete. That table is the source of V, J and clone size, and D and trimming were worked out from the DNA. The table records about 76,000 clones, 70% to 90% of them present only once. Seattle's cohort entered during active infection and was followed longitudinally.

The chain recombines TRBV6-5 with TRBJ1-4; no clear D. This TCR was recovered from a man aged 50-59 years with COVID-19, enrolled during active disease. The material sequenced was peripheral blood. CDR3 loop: CASSYSINSNEKLFF. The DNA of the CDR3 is TGTGCCAGCAGTTACTCGATTAACAGTAATGAAAAACTGTTTTTT.